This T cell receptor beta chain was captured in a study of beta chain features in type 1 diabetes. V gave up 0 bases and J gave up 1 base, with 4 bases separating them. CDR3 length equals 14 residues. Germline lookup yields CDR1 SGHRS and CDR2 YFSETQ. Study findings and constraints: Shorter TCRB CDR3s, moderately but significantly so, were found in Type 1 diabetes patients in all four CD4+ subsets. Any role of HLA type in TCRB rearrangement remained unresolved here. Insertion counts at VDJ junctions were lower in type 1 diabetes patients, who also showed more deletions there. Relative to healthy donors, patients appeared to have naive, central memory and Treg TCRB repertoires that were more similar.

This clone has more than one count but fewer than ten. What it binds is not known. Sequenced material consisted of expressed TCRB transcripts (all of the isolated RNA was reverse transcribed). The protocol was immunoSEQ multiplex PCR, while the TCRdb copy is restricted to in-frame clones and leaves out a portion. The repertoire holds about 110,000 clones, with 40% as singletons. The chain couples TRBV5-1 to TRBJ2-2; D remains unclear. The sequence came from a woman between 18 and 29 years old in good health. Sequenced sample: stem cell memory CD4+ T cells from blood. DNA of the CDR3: TGCGCCAGCAGCTTGGACAGGAACACCGGGGAGCTGTTTTTT. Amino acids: CASSLDRNTGELFF.